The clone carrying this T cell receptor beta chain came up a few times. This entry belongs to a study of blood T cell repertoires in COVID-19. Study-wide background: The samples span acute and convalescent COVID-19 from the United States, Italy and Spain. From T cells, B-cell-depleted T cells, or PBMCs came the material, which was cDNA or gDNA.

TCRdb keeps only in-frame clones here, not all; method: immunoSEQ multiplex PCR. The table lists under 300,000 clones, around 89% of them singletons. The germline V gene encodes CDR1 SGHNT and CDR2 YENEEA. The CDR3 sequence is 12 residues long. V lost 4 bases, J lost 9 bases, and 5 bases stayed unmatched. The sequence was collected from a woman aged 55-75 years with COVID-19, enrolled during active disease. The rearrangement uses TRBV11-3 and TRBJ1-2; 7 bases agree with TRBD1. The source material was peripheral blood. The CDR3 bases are TGTGCCAGCAGCTCCGGACAGGCCCGCTACACCTTC. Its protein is CASSSGQARYTF.